This T cell receptor (beta chain) emerged from a study of blood T cell repertoires in COVID-19. Across the whole study: The United States, Italy and Spain were the sources of the acute and convalescent COVID-19 samples. PBMCs, B-cell-depleted T cells, or T cells were the source of the cDNA or gDNA that made up the material.

Original methodology: Estimation of nucleated cell counts relied on the amplification of reference gene primers. TCRdb's table, derived via immunoSEQ multiplex PCR, lists solely in-frame clones and lacks some. Clone size and V and J calls were adopted from that table, with D and trimming inferred from the DNA. The data hold 45,000 or so clones, with about four fifths observed a single time. This CDR3 is built from 16 residues. J gave up 2 bases and V 4 bases, and 7 bases lay outside the gene matches. CDR1 and CDR2 (germline): MDHEN, SYDVKM. This clone was recorded a few times. The chain employs TRBV28 and TRBJ2-2, with 7 positions matching TRBD2. The TCR originated in a woman in her seventies with acute or convalescent COVID-19. Sequenced sample: peripheral blood. The CDR3 DNA reads TGTGCCAGCAGTTCTTCCGGGAGGCCTAACACCGGGGAGCTGTTTTTT. Protein: CASSSSGRPNTGELFF.